This is a list of T cell receptor beta chains from one sample in a study of cytomegalovirus exposure and HLA in healthy donors. Only in-frame clones appear in the TCRdb table, and some are missing; sequencing was by immunoSEQ multiplex PCR. The table includes 100,000 or so clones, approximately 80% detected once. The sequenced sample consisted of PBMCs. The receptors shown here come from a male donor in good health and CMV-seronegative. CDR3s leave out the opening cysteine and the closing phenylalanine or tryptophan. Fields, in order: clone size, CDR3 length, V gene, D gene, J gene, CDR3 protein. D genes are given only for firm matches. Rows give clone size only sometimes, using once, few, many, or a class for an expanded clone.

>few|13|TRBV18|TRBD1|TRBJ1-2
ASSPRDRVNYGYT
>.|13|TRBV18|.|TRBJ2-7
ASSPPSLPFYEQY
>.|11|TRBV7-3|.|TRBJ1-1
ASSLAGFLKAF
>.|13|TRBV6-1|TRBD2|TRBJ2-1
ASSPSGSAYNEQF
>.|11|TRBV9|.|TRBJ1-2
ASSVATGYGYT
>.|14|TRBV27|TRBD2|TRBJ2-3
ASSLLPSGSTDTQY
>.|12|TRBV14|.|TRBJ1-2
ASSHGRANYGYT
>.|13|TRBV5-1|TRBD1|TRBJ1-4
ASSWQGAVEEKLF
>.|12|TRBV5-1|.|TRBJ2-5
ASSLAGQQETQY
>.|13|TRBV6-5|TRBD2|TRBJ2-7
ASSYSTSGTYEQY
>.|11|TRBV30|TRBD1|TRBJ2-1
AADGQEKAPRF
>few|14|TRBV4-1|TRBD1|TRBJ2-5
ASSHLGGDRVKTQY
>.|12|TRBV21-1|.|TRBJ1-1
ASSHGGPYTEAF
>.|13|TRBV7-2|.|TRBJ2-7
ASSWISARSYEQY
>.|13|TRBV6-4|TRBD2|TRBJ2-1
ASIKSGTLYNEQF
>once|12|TRBV27|TRBD1|TRBJ2-4
ASSSNQQGYIQY
>.|13|TRBV7-9|.|TRBJ1-2
ASSLTTAANYGYT